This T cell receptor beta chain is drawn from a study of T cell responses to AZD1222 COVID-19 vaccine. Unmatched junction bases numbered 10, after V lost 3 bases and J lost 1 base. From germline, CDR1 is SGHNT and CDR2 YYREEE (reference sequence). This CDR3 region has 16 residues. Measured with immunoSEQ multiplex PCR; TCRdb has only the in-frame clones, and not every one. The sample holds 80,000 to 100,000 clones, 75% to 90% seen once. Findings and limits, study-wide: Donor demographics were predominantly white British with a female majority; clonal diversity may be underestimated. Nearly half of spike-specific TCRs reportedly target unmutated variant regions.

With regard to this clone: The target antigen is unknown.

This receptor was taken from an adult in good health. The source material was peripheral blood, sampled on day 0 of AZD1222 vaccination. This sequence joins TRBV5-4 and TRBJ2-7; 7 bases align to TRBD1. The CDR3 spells CASSSRGGQPSYEQYF. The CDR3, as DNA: TGTGCCAGCAGCTCCCGAGGGGGCCAACCTTCCTACGAGCAGTACTTC.